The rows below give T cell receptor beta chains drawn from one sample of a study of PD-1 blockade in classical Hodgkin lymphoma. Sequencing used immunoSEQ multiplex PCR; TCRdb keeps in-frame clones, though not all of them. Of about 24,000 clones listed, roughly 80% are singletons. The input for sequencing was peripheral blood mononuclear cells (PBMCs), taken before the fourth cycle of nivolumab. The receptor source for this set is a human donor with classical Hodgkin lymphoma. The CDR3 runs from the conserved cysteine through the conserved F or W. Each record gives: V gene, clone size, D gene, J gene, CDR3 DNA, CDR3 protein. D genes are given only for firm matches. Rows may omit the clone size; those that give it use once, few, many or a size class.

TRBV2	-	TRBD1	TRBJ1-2	TGTGCCAGCACCAGAAGCCGTGGGACAGGGGTTTTTAACTATGGCTACACCTTC	CASTRSRGTGVFNYGYTF
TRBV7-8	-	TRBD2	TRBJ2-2	TGTGCCAGCAGTCTCCCCGGCTTGACTAGCGGGAACACCGGGGAGCTGTTTTTT	CASSLPGLTSGNTGELFF
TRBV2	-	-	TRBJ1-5	TGTGCCAGCAATTCTGGGGGGGGACAGCCCCAGCATTTT	CASNSGGGQPQHF
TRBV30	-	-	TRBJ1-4	TGTGCCTGGACTCGACAGTCACCTAATGAAAAACTGTTTTTT	CAWTRQSPNEKLFF
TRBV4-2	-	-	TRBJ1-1	TGTGCCAGCAGCGGGGATCAACACGGGAGGACTGAAGCTTTCTTT	CASSGDQHGRTEAFF
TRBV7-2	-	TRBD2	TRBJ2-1	TGTGCCAGCAGCTTAGTGGGTCCTAGCGGGAGAAATGAGCAGTTCTTC	CASSLVGPSGRNEQFF
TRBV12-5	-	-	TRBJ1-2	TGTGCTAGTGGCTCTACCCTGGGGGGACCCCACTATGGCTACACCTTC	CASGSTLGGPHYGYTF
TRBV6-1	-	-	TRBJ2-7	TGTGCCAGCAGTGGGAACGAGCAGTACTTC	CASSGNEQYF
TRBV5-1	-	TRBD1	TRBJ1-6	TGCGCCAGCAGCTTAACACAGGGGAGGCCCCTCCACTTT	CASSLTQGRPLHF
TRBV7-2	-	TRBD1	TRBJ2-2	TGTGCCAGCAGCCCAGACAGGGTGTGGACCGGGGAGCTGTTTTTT	CASSPDRVWTGELFF
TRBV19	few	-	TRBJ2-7	TGTGCCAGTAGTCCGCTCCACTCCTACGAGCAGTACTTC	CASSPLHSYEQYF
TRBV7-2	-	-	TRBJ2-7	TGTGCCAGCAGCTTATTGCAGGGAACCTACGAGCAGTACTTC	CASSLLQGTYEQYF
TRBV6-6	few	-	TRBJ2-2	TGTGCCAGCAGTTACGGGGCGGGGGAGCTGTTTTTT	CASSYGAGELFF
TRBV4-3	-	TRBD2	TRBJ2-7	TGCGCCAGCAGCCAAGTAGCGGGGGGGCCCTACGAGCAGTACTTC	CASSQVAGGPYEQYF
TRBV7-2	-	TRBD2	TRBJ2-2	TGTGCCAGCAGCTTAGTTCCGACTAGCGGGAGCCCCACCGGGGAGCTGTTTTTT	CASSLVPTSGSPTGELFF
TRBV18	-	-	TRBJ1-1	TGTGCCAGCTCTGCCGACGTGAACACTGAAGCTTTCTTT	CASSADVNTEAFF
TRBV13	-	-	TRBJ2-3	TGTGCCAGCAGCTCGACCTTCACAGATACGCAGTATTTT	CASSSTFTDTQYF
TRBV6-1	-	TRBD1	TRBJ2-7	TGTGCCAGCCGTAGGACAGGGAGCTCCTACGAGCAGTACTTC	CASRRTGSSYEQYF
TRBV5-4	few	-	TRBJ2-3	TGTGCCAGCAGCTCAGCTATCACAGATACGCAGTATTTT	CASSSAITDTQYF
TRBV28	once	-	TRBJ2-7	TGTGCCAGCAGTAACCCGGAGGAGGACCACGAGCAGTACTTC	CASSNPEEDHEQYF
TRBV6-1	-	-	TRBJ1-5	TGTGCCACCACCACTTATAGCAATCAGCCCCAGCATTTT	CATTTYSNQPQHF
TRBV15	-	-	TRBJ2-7	TGTGCCACCAGCCGGGAGAGGGGCAGCTACGAGCAGTACTTC	CATSRERGSYEQYF
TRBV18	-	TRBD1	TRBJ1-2	TGTGCCAGCTCACCCGTAGACAGGGCCCAGAACTATGGCTACACCTTC	CASSPVDRAQNYGYTF
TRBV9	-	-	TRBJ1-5	TGTGCCAGCAGCCTGTCAGGGATTAGCAATCAGCCCCAGCATTTT	CASSLSGISNQPQHF
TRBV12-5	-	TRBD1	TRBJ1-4	TGTGCTAGTGGTTTGGTACTGGCTTTCGGGCGGGGACAGCCTAATGAAAAACTGTTTTTT	CASGLVLAFGRGQPNEKLFF
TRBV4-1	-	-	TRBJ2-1	TGCGCCAGCAGCCAAGGCTCCTACAATGAGCAGTTCTTC	CASSQGSYNEQFF
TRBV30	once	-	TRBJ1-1	TGTGCCTGCAACGGACCGCTTGAAGCTTTCTTT	CACNGPLEAFF
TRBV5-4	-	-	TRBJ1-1	TGTGCCAGCAGAACTGGAAAGGGAACTTTCTTT	CASRTGKGTFF
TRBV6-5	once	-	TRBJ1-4	TGTGCCAGCACTCTAGGTGCAGGGGCTGAAAAACTGTTTTTT	CASTLGAGAEKLFF